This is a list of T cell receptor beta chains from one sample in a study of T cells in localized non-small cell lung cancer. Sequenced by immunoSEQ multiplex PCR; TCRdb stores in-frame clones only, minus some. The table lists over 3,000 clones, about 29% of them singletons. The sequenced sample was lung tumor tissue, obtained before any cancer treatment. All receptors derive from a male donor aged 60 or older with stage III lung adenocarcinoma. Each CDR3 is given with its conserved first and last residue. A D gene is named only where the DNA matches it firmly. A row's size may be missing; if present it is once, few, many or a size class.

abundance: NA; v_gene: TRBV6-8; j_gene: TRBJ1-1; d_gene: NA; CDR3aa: CASSIPPGPEAFF; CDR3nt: TGTGCCAGCAGTATCCCCCCGGGGCCTGAAGCTTTCTTT
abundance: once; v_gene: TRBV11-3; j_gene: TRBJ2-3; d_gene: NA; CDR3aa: CASSAQGTLGTDTQYF; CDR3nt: TGTGCCAGCAGCGCTCAGGGGACACTGGGCACAGATACGCAGTATTTT
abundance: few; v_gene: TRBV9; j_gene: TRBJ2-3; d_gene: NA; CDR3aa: CASSVDSPRRTSTDTQYF; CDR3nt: TGTGCCAGCAGCGTAGATTCCCCCCGGCGGACTAGCACAGATACGCAGTATTTT
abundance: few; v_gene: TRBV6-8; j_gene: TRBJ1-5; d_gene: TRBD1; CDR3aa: CASYETGDNQPQHF; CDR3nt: TGTGCCAGCTACGAGACAGGGGACAATCAGCCCCAGCATTTT
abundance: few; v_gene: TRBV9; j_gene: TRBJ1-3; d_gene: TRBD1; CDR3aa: CASSAGQGAGNTIYF; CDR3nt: TGTGCCAGCAGCGCCGGACAGGGGGCTGGAAACACCATATATTTT
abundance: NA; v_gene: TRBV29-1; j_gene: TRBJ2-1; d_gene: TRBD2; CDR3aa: CSAGTSPYNEQFF; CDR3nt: TGCAGCGCCGGGACTAGTCCCTACAATGAGCAGTTCTTC
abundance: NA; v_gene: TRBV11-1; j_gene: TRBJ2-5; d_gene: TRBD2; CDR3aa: CASSLRPGLSLAVGETQYF; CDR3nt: TGTGCCAGCAGCTTAAGACCGGGACTATCCCTCGCTGTGGGGGAGACCCAGTACTTC
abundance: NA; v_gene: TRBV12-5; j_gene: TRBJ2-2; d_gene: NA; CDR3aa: CASPLSGSEANTGELFF; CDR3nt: TGTGCCAGCCCCTTAAGTGGCAGCGAAGCGAACACCGGGGAGCTGTTTTTT
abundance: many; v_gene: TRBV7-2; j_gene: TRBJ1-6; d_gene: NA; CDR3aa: CASSLGGNSPLHF; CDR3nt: TGTGCCAGCAGCTTAGGGGGGAATTCACCCCTCCACTTT
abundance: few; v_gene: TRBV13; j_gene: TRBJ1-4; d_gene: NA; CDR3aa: CASSLGDRDEKLFF; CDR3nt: TGTGCCAGCAGCTTAGGAGACAGAGATGAAAAACTGTTTTTT
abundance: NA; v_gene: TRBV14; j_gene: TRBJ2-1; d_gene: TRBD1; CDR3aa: CASSHPYRGYNEQFF; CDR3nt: TGTGCCAGCAGCCACCCCTACAGGGGATACAATGAGCAGTTCTTC
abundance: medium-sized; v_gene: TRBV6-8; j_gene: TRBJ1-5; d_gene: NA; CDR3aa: CASRDLRAITQPQHF; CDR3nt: TGTGCCAGCAGGGATCTACGGGCCATCACCCAGCCCCAGCATTTT
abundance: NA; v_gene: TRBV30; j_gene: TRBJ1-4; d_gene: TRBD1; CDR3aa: CAWSDQGGFGKLFF; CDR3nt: TGTGCCTGGAGTGACCAGGGGGGTTTTGGAAAACTGTTTTTT
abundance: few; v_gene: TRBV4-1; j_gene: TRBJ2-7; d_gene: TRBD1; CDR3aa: CASSQDRQGSYEQYF; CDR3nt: TGCGCCAGCAGCCAAGATCGACAGGGATCCTACGAGCAGTACTTC
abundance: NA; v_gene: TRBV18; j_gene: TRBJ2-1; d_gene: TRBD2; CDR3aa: CASSPTSAGGGEQFF; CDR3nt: TGTGCCAGCTCCCCAACTAGCGCGGGGGGCGGTGAGCAGTTCTTC
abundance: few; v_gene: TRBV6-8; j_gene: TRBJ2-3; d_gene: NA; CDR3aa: CASSLVAPDTQYF; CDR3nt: TGTGCCAGCAGTTTAGTAGCGCCAGATACGCAGTATTTT
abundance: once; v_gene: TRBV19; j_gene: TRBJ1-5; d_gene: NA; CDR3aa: CASTLGQHQPQHF; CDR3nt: TGTGCCAGTACCCTGGGGCAGCATCAGCCCCAGCATTTT
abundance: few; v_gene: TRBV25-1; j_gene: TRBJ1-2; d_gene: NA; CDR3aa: CASSAYYAGYTF; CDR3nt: TGTGCCAGCAGTGCCTATTACGCTGGCTACACCTTC
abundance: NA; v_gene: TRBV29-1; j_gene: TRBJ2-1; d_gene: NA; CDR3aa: CRVTKGSNNEQFF; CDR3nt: TGCAGAGTAACAAAGGGGTCAAACAATGAGCAGTTCTTC
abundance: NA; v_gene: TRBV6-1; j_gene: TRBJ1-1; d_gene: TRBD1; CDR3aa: CAISEDRVGAFF; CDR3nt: TGTGCCATCAGTGAAGACAGGGTCGGGGCTTTCTTT
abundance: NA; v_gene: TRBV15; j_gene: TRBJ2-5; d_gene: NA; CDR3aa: CATRGPGGQETQYF; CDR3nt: TGTGCCACCCGGGGGCCGGGGGGTCAAGAGACCCAGTACTTC
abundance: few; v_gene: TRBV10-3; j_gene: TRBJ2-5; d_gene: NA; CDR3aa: CAISEGGEQETQYF; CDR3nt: TGTGCCATCAGTGAGGGGGGAGAGCAAGAGACCCAGTACTTC
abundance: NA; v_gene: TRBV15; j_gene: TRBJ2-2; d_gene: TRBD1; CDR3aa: CATSSAPGQGRVGELFF; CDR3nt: TGTGCCACCAGCAGCGCCCCGGGACAGGGAAGAGTCGGGGAGCTGTTTTTT